This T cell receptor beta chain stems from a study of Graves' ophthalmopathy and Graves' hyperthyroidism. In its sample, this clonotype was seen once. Antigen unknown. Overall study findings and caveats: It was with around 71% sensitivity and roughly 75% specificity that the model predicted ophthalmopathy progression.

The CDR3 length is 14 residues. V was pared by 4 bases and J by 3 bases, with 13 bases between. RNA transcripts were the template, and TCR beta CDR3 regions were amplified from them. The first round was an RT-PCR with HTBI primers, and the second round was a multiplex PCR. From the multiplex PCR reads, TCRdb called clonotypes with MiXCR, one entry per CDR3 protein. The sample comprises almost 750,000 distinct CDR3 sequences, around 40% of which are singletons, and 40% to 55% rests with the top ten. The chain joins TRBV12-3 or TRBV12-4 to TRBJ2-7, with D perhaps matching TRBD1 (6 bases). This sequence was found in an adult man with Graves' ophthalmopathy. Sequenced sample: peripheral blood. CDR3 DNA sequence: TGTGCCAGCAGTTCAGAGGGACACAACTACGAGCAGTACTTC. Protein product: CASSSEGHNYEQYF.